One and the same sample provided the 17 T cell receptor beta chains below, sequenced in a study of cytomegalovirus exposure and HLA in healthy donors. Primers: 60 Vbeta forward and 13 Jbeta reverse. Data came from immunoSEQ multiplex PCR; TCRdb stores just in-frame clones and leaves some out. This sample has approximately 190,000 clones; less than 90% occur once, and the top ten carry 0.2% to 0.3%. Sequenced: PBMCs. The receptors stem from a boy between 10 and 17 years old in good health and CMV-seronegative.

The rearrangement uses TRBV2 and TRBJ2-1; TRBD2 agrees at 8 bases. The germline gives CDR1 SNHLY, CDR2 FYNNEI. Trimming at V came to 6 bases and at J to 6 bases, leaving 1 base not matched to a gene. The length of the CDR3 is 12 residues. CDR3 DNA sequence: TGTGCCAGCAGGGGACTAGGCAATGAGCAGTTCTTC. Its protein product is CASRGLGNEQFF.

This rearrangement joins TRBV7-2 to TRBJ1-5, with 9 bases aligning to TRBD1. The CDR3 totals 15 residues. J lost 5 bases, V lost 1 base, and 3 bases had no gene match. The germline gives CDR1 SGHTA, CDR2 FQGNSA. DNA for the CDR3: TGTGCCAGCAGCTTAGGTGGGACAGGGTATCAGCCCCAGCATTTT. Protein: CASSLGGTGYQPQHF.

The chain recombines TRBV7-2 with TRBJ1-4; D may be TRBD1 (6 bases). V dropped 6 bases and J dropped 0 bases, with 17 bases sitting between them. Germline CDR1 reads SGHTA; CDR2 reads FQGNSA. The CDR3 is made up of 17 amino acids. The CDR3 nucleotides are TGTGCCAGCAGTTATACCGGGGGGCCTGCAACTAATGAAAAACTGTTTTTT. It is translated as CASSYTGGPATNEKLFF.

This rearrangement joins TRBV9 to TRBJ1-1, with TRBD1 matching over 8 bases. This CDR3 comprises 15 residues. With 0 bases clipped from V and 3 bases from J, the junction kept 4 bases outside the gene matches. Germline V gives CDR1 SGDLS, CDR2 YYNGEE. CDR3 in amino acids: CASSVAAGGYTEAFF. For the CDR3, the DNA is TGTGCCAGCAGCGTAGCGGCAGGGGGCTACACTGAAGCTTTCTTT.

The chain is built from TRBV6-5 and TRBJ1-4; 10 bases agree with TRBD1. Germline V gives CDR1 MNHEY, CDR2 SVGAGI. The ends lost 4 bases at V and 7 bases at J; junction bases unmatched: 6. This CDR3 has 15 residues. The CDR3 DNA follows: TGTGCCAGCAGTTTGGCGGGGACAGGGGTTGAAAAACTGTTTTTT. The encoded protein is CASSLAGTGVEKLFF.

V usage is TRBV6-5 and J usage is TRBJ1-5; maybe TRBD1 (6 bases). CDR3 size: 14 residues. Trimming stripped 6 bases from V and 6 bases from J, with 15 bases between. CDR1 is MNHEY and CDR2 is SVGAGI in the germline V gene. The CDR3 protein is CASRAQGLGQPQHF. CDR3 DNA sequence: TGTGCCAGCAGAGCACAGGGTCTTGGTCAGCCCCAGCATTTT.

This rearrangement joins TRBV27 to TRBJ2-2; TRBD2 matches 12 bases. The CDR3 totals 15 residues. Germline V gives CDR1 MNHEY, CDR2 SMNVEV (reference sequence). The trim removed 6 bases at V and 3 bases at J, leaving 2 bases unmatched. CDR3 sequence: CASSPSGGDTGELFF. The CDR3, as DNA: TGTGCCAGCAGCCCTAGCGGGGGGGACACCGGGGAGCTGTTTTTT.

Worth noting for this clone: A junction end diverges from the germline sequence, so it may reflect a read error. The chain employs TRBV7-9 and TRBJ1-2, with TRBD1 as a possible D gene (6 bases). Germline V gives CDR1 SEHNR, CDR2 FQNEAQ (reference sequence). The CDR3 covers 16 residues. The CDR3 DNA reads TGTTCCAGCAGCCAAGGAGGCGTGTGGGGGGGCGATGGCTACACCTTC. Its protein is CSSSQGGVWGGDGYTF.

This chain uses TRBV28 with TRBJ1-5; perhaps TRBD1 as D (6 bases). CDR1 and CDR2 from the germline V gene are MDHEN and SYDVKM. This CDR3 has 14 residues. The germline V and J ends were trimmed by 6 bases and 7 bases, with 16 bases remaining between them. DNA for the CDR3: TGTGCCAGCAGCCCCCCGGGACAAAGGCAGCCCCAGCATTTT. Translated, it gives CASSPPGQRQPQHF.

This rearrangement joins TRBV27 to TRBJ2-7, with TRBD1 identical over 10 bases. The CDR3 runs 14 residues. Germline CDR1 and CDR2: MNHEY and SMNVEV (reference sequence). J gave up 4 bases and V 6 bases, and 6 bases lay outside the gene matches. Here the CDR3 DNA reads TGTGCCAGCAGACAGGACAGGGGGAGGTACGAGCAGTACTTC. It translates to CASRQDRGRYEQYF.

The V call is TRBV28, the J call TRBJ2-7, with 7 bases identical to TRBD1. CDR1 and CDR2 from the germline V gene are MDHEN and SYDVKM. V was clipped by 6 bases and J by 1 base; unmatched bases: 9. This CDR3 comprises 15 residues. CDR3 protein: CASRPHRDSSYEQYF. DNA of the CDR3: TGTGCCAGCAGGCCACACAGGGACAGTTCCTACGAGCAGTACTTC.

This sequence joins TRBV14 and TRBJ1-1; possible D gene TRBD1, 6 bases. Per the germline V gene, CDR1 is SGHDN and CDR2 is FVKESK. V lost 6 bases to trimming and J lost 1 base, with 15 bases between them. CDR3 length equals 15 residues. CDR3 sequence (DNA): TGTGCCAGCAGGTTCACCAGGGGAAAGAACACTGAAGCTTTCTTT. Residues: CASRFTRGKNTEAFF.

The rearrangement links TRBV4-3 to TRBJ2-1; 12 bases map to TRBD2. The length of the CDR3 is 16 residues. The V gene's germline CDR1 is LGHNA and CDR2 YSLEER. V was clipped by 1 base and J by 9 bases; unmatched bases: 7. CDR3 loop: CASSQALAGGRIEQFF. The CDR3 DNA follows: TGCGCCAGCAGCCAAGCCCTAGCGGGGGGGCGGATTGAGCAGTTCTTC.

The chain joins TRBV29-1 to TRBJ2-2; perhaps TRBD1 as D (5 bases). Deletions cut 8 bases from V and 5 bases from J, with 9 bases between. The CDR3 is 11 residues long. The germline gives CDR1 SQVTM, CDR2 ANQGSEA. The CDR3 DNA follows: TGCAGCTTTCAGGGTACCGGGGAGCTGTTTTTT. Its translation: CSFQGTGELFF.

The chain combines TRBV6-5 with TRBJ2-7, with 7 bases matching TRBD2. CDR1 and CDR2 from the germline V gene are MNHEY and SVGAGI. This CDR3 comprises 16 residues. The junction had 11 bases not matched to a gene; V was cut back by 0 bases and J by 6 bases. The CDR3 bases are TGTGCCAGCAGTTACTCCCGCACTAGCGAAGTCCGCGAGCAGTACTTC. It codes for CASSYSRTSEVREQYF.

This chain links TRBV28 with TRBJ1-3; tentative D call: TRBD1 (6 bases). V was cut by 5 bases and J by 3 bases, with 8 bases left in between. This CDR3 comprises 13 residues. Germline lookup yields CDR1 MDHEN and CDR2 SYDVKM. CDR3 in amino acids: CASSRRGGNTIYF. CDR3 nucleotides: TGTGCCAGCAGTCGCAGGGGTGGAAACACCATATATTTT.

V is TRBV19 and J is TRBJ1-1; 7 bases fit TRBD1. In germline, CDR1 is LNHDA, CDR2 SQIVND (reference sequence). The CDR3 runs to 13 residues. V shed 6 bases and J 4 bases; nucleotides not matched to a gene: 5. The CDR3 DNA follows: TGTGCCAGTAGGACGACAGGGAGCACTGAAGCTTTCTTT. Translated, it gives CASRTTGSTEAFF.